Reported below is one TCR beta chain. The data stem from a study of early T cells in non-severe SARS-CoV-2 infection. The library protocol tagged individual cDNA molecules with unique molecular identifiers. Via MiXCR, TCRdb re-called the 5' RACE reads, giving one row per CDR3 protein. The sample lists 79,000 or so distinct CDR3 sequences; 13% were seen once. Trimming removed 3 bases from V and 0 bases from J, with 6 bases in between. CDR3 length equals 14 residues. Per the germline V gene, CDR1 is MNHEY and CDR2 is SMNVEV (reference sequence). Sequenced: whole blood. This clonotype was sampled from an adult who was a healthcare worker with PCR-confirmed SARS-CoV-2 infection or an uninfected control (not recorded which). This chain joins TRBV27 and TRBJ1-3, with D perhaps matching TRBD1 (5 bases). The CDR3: CASSFGGSGNTIYF. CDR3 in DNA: TGTGCCAGCAGTTTTGGGGGCTCTGGAAACACCATATATTTT.